This TCR beta chain is from a study of blood T cell repertoires in COVID-19. The CDR3 consists of 15 residues. Germline CDR1 SEHNR, CDR2 FQNEAQ (reference sequence). V gave up 6 bases and J gave up 0 bases, with 12 bases separating them. Sequencing was performed with immunoSEQ multiplex PCR; in TCRdb, only in-frame clones are kept and a portion is missing. The sample consists of 150,000 to 200,000 clones, under 90% of them appearing once. The chain recombines TRBV7-9 with TRBJ1-3; TRBD1 is a possible D gene (6 bases). This sequence was found in a woman older than 75 with acute or convalescent COVID-19. Sequencing was performed on peripheral blood. This CDR3 is CASSAQGFSGNTIYF. The CDR3 DNA is TGTGCCAGCAGTGCACAGGGCTTCTCTGGAAACACCATATATTTT.